The rows below give T cell receptor beta chains drawn from one sample of a study of blood T cell repertoires in COVID-19. Produced via immunoSEQ multiplex PCR; TCRdb's table is partial and in-frame only. This sample has fewer than 150,000 clones, with over 75% found just once. The sample was peripheral blood. The receptor source for this set is a woman aged 70-85 years who had recovered from COVID-19. Each CDR3 is given with its conserved first and last residue. D genes are given only for firm matches. Clone size, where shown, is once, few, many, or a class for clones that have expanded.

TRBV24-1	-	TRBJ1-2	-	TGTGCCACCAGTGACCCAGGGCAGGATTACGGCTACACCTTC	CATSDPGQDYGYTF
TRBV7-9	-	TRBJ1-5	-	TGTGCCAGCAGCTTTTCGAGTGATCAGCCCCAGCATTTT	CASSFSSDQPQHF
TRBV29-1	-	TRBJ2-7	-	TGCAGCGTTGATAGATATGGGGGCAGGGGAAACGAGCAGTACTTC	CSVDRYGGRGNEQYF
TRBV5-6	-	TRBJ1-2	-	TGTGCCAGCAGCTTCCAGGGGAGAGACTATGGCTACACCTTC	CASSFQGRDYGYTF
TRBV3-1/TRBV3-2	-	TRBJ2-5	TRBD1	TGTGCCAGCAGCCAAGGGGACAGCGCTTACCAAGAGACCCAGTACTTC	CASSQGDSAYQETQYF
TRBV5-8	-	TRBJ2-1	TRBD1	TGTGCCAGCAGCTTGTGGGGACAGGGGTTCGGTGAGCAGTTCTTC	CASSLWGQGFGEQFF
TRBV7-3	-	TRBJ2-1	-	TGTGCCAGCAGCTTAACTCCAGTTTATGAGCAGTTCTTC	CASSLTPVYEQFF
TRBV2	-	TRBJ2-7	-	TGTGCCAGCAGTTATCGACAGGCCTGGGGCTACGAGCAGTACTTC	CASSYRQAWGYEQYF
TRBV7-2	once	TRBJ2-7	-	TGTGCCAGCAGCTTATGGGGGGGCCACGAGCAGTACTTC	CASSLWGGHEQYF
TRBV4-2	-	TRBJ1-2	TRBD1	TGTGCCAGCAGCCAAGAGACAGGGGTAGTGAACTATGGCTACACCTTC	CASSQETGVVNYGYTF
TRBV7-8	-	TRBJ1-4	TRBD1	TGTGCCAGCACCGGGACAGTCAATGAAAAACTGTTTTTT	CASTGTVNEKLFF
TRBV7-2	-	TRBJ2-1	TRBD1	TGTGCCAGCAGTCACACCGGGACAGGTTCCTACAATGAGCAGTTCTTC	CASSHTGTGSYNEQFF
TRBV5-4	-	TRBJ1-4	-	TGTGCCAGCAGCGGTGGGCTTGGGGCCTCTAATGAAAAACTGTTTTTT	CASSGGLGASNEKLFF
TRBV30	once	TRBJ2-2	TRBD1	TGTGCCCGAAGAAGGACAGGAATGAACACCGGGGAGCTGTTTTTT	CARRRTGMNTGELFF
TRBV28	once	TRBJ2-7	TRBD2	TGTGCCAGCAATTCCGCCGGGACTAGAGGGTACGAGCAGTACTTC	CASNSAGTRGYEQYF
TRBV7-2	-	TRBJ2-6	TRBD2	TGTGCCAGCAGCTTAACCCGGACTAGCTCCGGGGCCAACGTCCTGACTTTC	CASSLTRTSSGANVLTF
TRBV5-1	-	TRBJ2-5	TRBD2	TGCGCCAGCACCGGGACTAGCGCAACCCAAGAGACCCAGTACTTC	CASTGTSATQETQYF
TRBV21-1	few	TRBJ2-3	-	TGTGCCAGCAGCAAAGGCCTCGGATCACAGGATCCTAGCACAGATACGCAGTATTTT	CASSKGLGSQDPSTDTQYF
TRBV5-1	-	TRBJ2-2	-	TGCGCCAGCTTCACGGGGAACACCGGGGAGCTGTTTTTT	CASFTGNTGELFF
TRBV30	-	TRBJ1-1	-	TGTGCCTGGAAAGGGTTCGGGACAAACACTGAAGCTTTCTTT	CAWKGFGTNTEAFF
TRBV3-1/TRBV3-2	-	TRBJ2-1	TRBD2	TGTGCCAGCAGCCAAGATCTAGCGGTTTACAATGAGCAGTTCTTC	CASSQDLAVYNEQFF
TRBV5-1	-	TRBJ2-3	TRBD1	TGCGCCAGCAGCCCGGGACAGGGGGCGTATGATACGCAGTATTTT	CASSPGQGAYDTQYF
TRBV29-1	-	TRBJ2-1	-	TGCAGCGTTCGCGGGGGCCCGAGCTCCTACAATGAGCAGTTCTTC	CSVRGGPSSYNEQFF
TRBV16	-	TRBJ1-6	-	TGTGCCAGCAGCCAATCCATCGGGTTTTCACCCCTCCACTTT	CASSQSIGFSPLHF
TRBV5-4	-	TRBJ2-3	TRBD2	TGTGCCAGCAGCGCCGGACTAGCGGGAACCACAGATACGCAGTATTTT	CASSAGLAGTTDTQYF
TRBV7-2	-	TRBJ2-3	-	TGTGCCAGTAGGTTAACGAACGGAGGTACGCAGTATTTT	CASRLTNGGTQYF
TRBV5-1	-	TRBJ2-3	TRBD2	TGCGCCAGCAGCTTGGCGACTAGCGGGGGGACAGATACGCAGTATTTT	CASSLATSGGTDTQYF
TRBV9	-	TRBJ2-3	-	TGTGCCAGCAGCGTATTAGAGCGCACAGATACGCAGTATTTT	CASSVLERTDTQYF
TRBV5-4	-	TRBJ2-5	TRBD2	TGTGCCAGCAGCGTCGCTAGCGGCGGAGAGACCCAGTACTTC	CASSVASGGETQYF
TRBV7-3	once	TRBJ2-1	TRBD2	TGTGCCAGCAGCTACCCCGGACTAGCGGGGCAGTTCTTC	CASSYPGLAGQFF
TRBV3-1/TRBV3-2	once	TRBJ1-3	-	TGTGCCAGCAGCCACCCGGCGGTCTCTGGAAACACCATATATTTT	CASSHPAVSGNTIYF
TRBV5-1	-	TRBJ2-5	TRBD2	TGCGCCAGCAGCCGCTCTAGCGGCCAAGAGACCCAGTACTTC	CASSRSSGQETQYF
TRBV5-5	-	TRBJ1-4	-	TGTGCCAGCAGCCCCCCGGGGGGGAAACTGTTTTTT	CASSPPGGKLFF
TRBV19	-	TRBJ2-5	TRBD1	TGTGCCGGTAGCTCGGGACAGAGGAAGACCCAGTACTTC	CAGSSGQRKTQYF
TRBV30	-	TRBJ2-2	TRBD1	TGTGCCTGGAGAGGGACAGGGACCGGGGAGCTGTTTTTT	CAWRGTGTGELFF
TRBV30	-	TRBJ2-6	TRBD1	TGTGCCTGGAGTACGGACAGGGCTGGGGCCAACGTCCTGACTTTC	CAWSTDRAGANVLTF
TRBV7-3	-	TRBJ2-1	TRBD1	TGTGCCAGCAGCTTAAGACAGGGGCGGTACAATGAGCAGTTCTTC	CASSLRQGRYNEQFF